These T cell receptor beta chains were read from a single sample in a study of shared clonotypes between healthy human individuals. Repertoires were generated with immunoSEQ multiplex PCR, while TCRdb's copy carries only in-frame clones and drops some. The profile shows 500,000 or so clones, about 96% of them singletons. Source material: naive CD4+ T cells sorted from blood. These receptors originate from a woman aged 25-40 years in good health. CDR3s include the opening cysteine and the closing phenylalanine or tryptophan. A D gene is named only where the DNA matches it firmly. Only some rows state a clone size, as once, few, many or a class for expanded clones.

CASSTTGIEQYF,TGCGCCAGCAGCACGACAGGGATCGAGCAGTACTTC,TRBJ2-7,TRBV5-1,-,12,TRBD1
CASSLKRLAGARSYNEQFF,TGTGCCAGCAGCTTGAAGCGGCTAGCGGGAGCTCGCTCCTACAATGAGCAGTTCTTC,TRBJ2-1,TRBV5-6,-,19,TRBD2
CASSLGQAVKYEQYF,TGTGCCAGCAGCTTGGGACAGGCGGTGAAATACGAGCAGTACTTC,TRBJ2-7,TRBV5-6,-,15,-
CASSLGLIYEQYF,TGTGCCAGCTCCCTAGGACTGATCTACGAGCAGTACTTC,TRBJ2-7,TRBV18,-,13,-
CAWSGGVAFF,TGTGCCTGGAGTGGTGGGGTGGCTTTCTTT,TRBJ1-1,TRBV30,-,10,-
CASSISSPGHQPQHF,TGTGCCAGTAGTATATCATCTCCGGGGCATCAGCCCCAGCATTTT,TRBJ1-5,TRBV19,-,15,-
CAISESLSGQSYEQYF,TGTGCCATCAGTGAATCGCTTAGCGGACAATCCTACGAGCAGTACTTC,TRBJ2-7,TRBV10-3,-,16,-
CASSLLAGGNYEQYF,TGTGCCAGCAGTTTACTAGCGGGAGGTAACTACGAGCAGTACTTC,TRBJ2-7,TRBV28,-,15,TRBD2
CASRTDRSNTEAFF,TGCGCCAGCAGGACGGACAGAAGTAACACTGAAGCTTTCTTT,TRBJ1-1,TRBV10-2,-,14,-
CASSLTGIGGDEQFF,TGCGCCAGCAGCCTAACCGGGATAGGAGGGGATGAGCAGTTCTTC,TRBJ2-1,TRBV5-1,-,15,-
CASSFVRLGAGGEKLFF,TGTGCCAGCAGCTTTGTACGCCTGGGGGCGGGAGGGGAAAAACTGTTTTTT,TRBJ1-4,TRBV7-9,-,17,-
CASSPQGYQPQHF,TGTGCCAGCTCACCTCAGGGTTATCAGCCCCAGCATTTT,TRBJ1-5,TRBV18,-,13,-
CASRWGSPLHF,TGTGCCAGCCGGTGGGGATCACCCCTCCACTTT,TRBJ1-6,TRBV11-3,-,11,-
CASSPEANYGYTF,TGCGCCAGCAGCCCCGAGGCTAACTATGGCTACACCTTC,TRBJ1-2,TRBV5-1,-,13,-
CASSLASGGYGYTF,TGTGCCAGCAGCTTAGCGTCTGGTGGCTATGGCTACACCTTC,TRBJ1-2,TRBV7-9,-,14,-
CAWSGSDATNEKLFF,TGTGCCTGGAGCGGATCAGATGCAACTAATGAAAAACTGTTTTTT,TRBJ1-4,TRBV30,-,15,-
CASRLLAGEETQYF,TGTGCCAGTAGATTACTAGCGGGAGAAGAGACCCAGTACTTC,TRBJ2-5,TRBV6-1,-,14,TRBD2
CASSKGFSGNTIYF,TGTGCCAGCAGCAAGGGATTCTCGGGAAACACCATATATTTT,TRBJ1-3,TRBV5-4,-,14,-
CAISESSQSTEAFF,TGTGCCATCAGTGAGTCGTCGCAGTCCACTGAAGCTTTCTTT,TRBJ1-1,TRBV10-3,-,14,-
CASSFGQGAGEQYF,TGCGCCAGCAGCTTCGGACAGGGGGCGGGCGAGCAGTACTTC,TRBJ2-7,TRBV5-1,-,14,TRBD1
CASSFLSGEKLFF,TGTGCCAGCAGCTTTCTATCAGGTGAAAAACTGTTTTTT,TRBJ1-4,TRBV7-2,-,13,-
CASSPIGLAGRTDTQYF,TGTGCCAGCAGCCCCATAGGACTAGCGGGGAGGACAGATACGCAGTATTTT,TRBJ2-3,TRBV7-9,-,17,TRBD2
CASSMPPGGAYGYTF,TGTGCCAGTAGTATGCCCCCCGGGGGGGCCTATGGCTACACCTTC,TRBJ1-2,TRBV19,once,15,-
CASSPWTASNQPQHF,TGTGCCAGTAGTCCATGGACAGCTTCCAATCAGCCCCAGCATTTT,TRBJ1-5,TRBV19,once,15,-
CASSARPPPDTGELFF,TGTGCCAGCAGCGCCCGGCCTCCCCCGGACACCGGGGAGCTGTTTTTT,TRBJ2-2,TRBV9,once,16,-
CASSPPGLAGGGNEQFF,TGTGCCAGCAGCCCGCCGGGACTAGCGGGAGGCGGGAATGAGCAGTTCTTC,TRBJ2-1,TRBV7-9,once,17,TRBD2
CASSTTNSYNEQFF,TGTGCCAGCTCGACCACCAACTCCTACAATGAGCAGTTCTTC,TRBJ2-1,TRBV19,-,14,-
CASSLEFFLYGYTF,TGCGCCAGCAGCTTGGAGTTTTTCCTTTATGGCTACACCTTC,TRBJ1-2,TRBV5-1,once,14,-